This TCR beta chain was documented in a study of patients and donors after allogeneic stem cell transplantation. Germline-derived CDR1 and CDR2 are SGHRS and YFSETQ. The CDR3 loop spans 14 amino acids. V lost 4 bases to trimming and J lost 5 bases, with 13 bases between them. TCRdb called the RT-PCR reads again in MiXCR, with one record for every CDR3 protein. The profile shows more than 850,000 distinct CDR3 sequences, more than 15% of them singletons. This clonotype was detected ten times or more. Sequencing was carried out using blood, either unsorted or a sorted T cell fraction (not recorded which). The clonotype originates from a human donor who was either an allogeneic HSCT recipient or a stem cell or donor lymphocyte infusion donor (not recorded which). It is not recorded whose cells these are; they may come from a transplant donor. The V call is TRBV5-1, the J call TRBJ2-1; D ambiguous. Here the CDR3 reads CASSHSSPNNEQFF. CDR3 coding DNA: TGCGCCAGCAGCCACAGTTCTCCTAACAATGAGCAGTTCTTC.